The T cell receptor (beta chain) under discussion was sequenced for a study of T cells in Graves' hyperthyroidism and ophthalmopathy. Looking at the study overall: Peripheral blood was secured at the point of initial diagnosis, before any treatment. Findings and caveats of the study: Ophthalmopathy and stable hyperthyroidism were told apart by a 13 V-J model. Blood also contained most expanded thyroid clonotypes above 0.001.

Regions amplified from RNA transcripts were the TCR beta CDR3 regions. Initially, a first-round RT-PCR of the TCR CDR3 employed the HTBI primer set. TCRdb reprocessed the multiplex PCR reads via MiXCR and lists one record per CDR3 protein. The data show about 300,000 distinct CDR3 sequences, with roughly 20% seen just once and roughly 39% held by the top ten. This clonotype has just a few counts. Antigen specificity is unknown. The germline gives CDR1 MGHRA, CDR2 YSYEKL. The V and J ends lost 0 bases and 1 base respectively, with 19 bases between them. CDR3 size: 19 residues. Uncontrolled infection, other autoimmune disease, pregnancy or lactation barred patients from enrollment.

Input material: blood. This receptor was taken from a man aged 45-65 years with Graves' ophthalmopathy. The gene calls are TRBV4-1 and TRBJ2-4; D remains unclear. This CDR3 is CASSQELTGTTRAKNIQYF. The CDR3 nucleotides are TGCGCCAGCAGCCAAGAATTAACTGGAACCACGAGGGCCAAAAACATTCAGTACTTC.